This is a list of T cell receptor beta chains from one sample in a study of blood T cell repertoires in COVID-19. Method: immunoSEQ multiplex PCR; TCRdb's copy keeps in-frame clones and lacks some. The repertoire consists of about 160,000 clones, with roughly 80% occurring once and the leading ten covering approximately 8%. Sequencing input: peripheral blood. The receptors originated from a man in his sixties with acute or convalescent COVID-19. Each CDR3 is given with its conserved first and last residue. A D gene is named only where the DNA matches it firmly. The size entry is marked missing in some rows and otherwise reads once, few, many or a size class.

-	TRBV24-1	TRBD1	14	TRBJ2-5	TGTGCCACCAGTGACGGGACAGGGGGAGAGACCCAGTACTTC	CATSDGTGGETQYF
-	TRBV11-2	TRBD1	18	TRBJ2-1	TGTGCCAGCAGCTACCGATCCCCGGGACAGGGTTCTTACAATGAGCAGTTCTTC	CASSYRSPGQGSYNEQFF
-	TRBV6-5	-	14	TRBJ1-2	TGTGCCAGCAGTAGGGCCGGGGGGTACTATGGCTACACCTTC	CASSRAGGYYGYTF
-	TRBV18	TRBD2	15	TRBJ2-7	TGTGCCAGCTCACCGGGCCGAGCGGGGGCGGACGAGCAGTACTTC	CASSPGRAGADEQYF
-	TRBV29-1	-	11	TRBJ1-3	TGCAGCGTCTACTCTGGAAACACCATATATTTT	CSVYSGNTIYF
-	TRBV5-6	-	14	TRBJ1-2	TGTGCCAGCAGCTTGGGTTCACAGGGAAATGGCTACACCTTC	CASSLGSQGNGYTF
-	TRBV7-9	-	13	TRBJ2-1	TGTGCCAGCAGTCATAGATTCGGGTATGAGCAGTTCTTC	CASSHRFGYEQFF
-	TRBV15	-	17	TRBJ1-5	TGTGCCACCAGCAGAGATTCAGGGGTAGGGTACAATCAGCCCCAGCATTTT	CATSRDSGVGYNQPQHF
-	TRBV9	-	15	TRBJ1-2	TGTGCCAGCAGCGTAGGCGGATACTCTGACTATGGCTACACCTTC	CASSVGGYSDYGYTF
-	TRBV30	-	15	TRBJ2-3	TGTGCCTGGAGCGAAACAGGGTTTAGCACAGATACGCAGTATTTT	CAWSETGFSTDTQYF
-	TRBV12-5	TRBD2	19	TRBJ2-2	TGTGCTAGTGGTTACGGGACTAGCGGGGGCAGACTGAACACCGGGGAGCTGTTTTTT	CASGYGTSGGRLNTGELFF
-	TRBV7-3	TRBD1	15	TRBJ2-2	TGTGCCAGCAGACTAGACAGGGTAAACACCGGGGAGCTGTTTTTT	CASRLDRVNTGELFF
-	TRBV10-3	-	13	TRBJ1-1	TGTGCCATCAGACAGCAAGAGAACACTGAAGCTTTCTTT	CAIRQQENTEAFF
-	TRBV7-3	-	13	TRBJ2-3	TGTGCCAGCAGTACGGGGGTCACAGATACGCAGTATTTT	CASSTGVTDTQYF
-	TRBV5-3	TRBD1	16	TRBJ1-1	TGTGCCAGAAGCTTTTATTTAAGACAGGGGAACACTGAAGCTTTCTTT	CARSFYLRQGNTEAFF
-	TRBV4-1	-	13	TRBJ2-1	TGCGCCAGCAGCCAAGTTACAGGGATTGAGCAGTTCTTC	CASSQVTGIEQFF
-	TRBV5-1	TRBD1	13	TRBJ1-1	TGCGCCAGCAGCTTGGGCAGGGGGACTGAAGCTTTCTTT	CASSLGRGTEAFF
few	TRBV7-9	-	13	TRBJ1-6	TGTGCCAGCAGCCCCCGACTGGGTTCACCCCTCCACTTT	CASSPRLGSPLHF
few	TRBV6-7	-	13	TRBJ1-1	TGTGCCAGCTTAGGGGTAACGAACACTGAAGCTTTCTTT	CASLGVTNTEAFF
-	TRBV4-3	TRBD2	15	TRBJ2-7	TGCGCCAGCAGCCAAGAAGGCGGGGGGGACTACGAGCAGTACTTC	CASSQEGGGDYEQYF
-	TRBV18	-	17	TRBJ1-2	TGTGCCAGCTCACCACCGGTGTCGGGAGCTTCTAACTATGGCTACACCTTC	CASSPPVSGASNYGYTF
-	TRBV10-3	TRBD1	15	TRBJ1-2	TGTGCCATCAGTGTACAGGGGGACTTCCTCTATGGCTACACCTTC	CAISVQGDFLYGYTF
few	TRBV29-1	TRBD1	15	TRBJ2-7	TGCAGCGTTGAATCTGGGACAGGGGGTATGGACGAGCAGTACTTC	CSVESGTGGMDEQYF
-	TRBV7-3	-	13	TRBJ1-1	TGTGCCAGCAGTCCTCAGAGGGGAGGTGAAGCTTTCTTT	CASSPQRGGEAFF
-	TRBV5-1	-	14	TRBJ1-1	TGCGCCAGCAGCTTGGCCGAGGGGAACACTGAAGCTTTCTTT	CASSLAEGNTEAFF
-	TRBV2	-	13	TRBJ1-2	TGTGCCAGCAGTGAACAGGTGAACTATGGCTACACCTTC	CASSEQVNYGYTF
-	TRBV19	TRBD1	13	TRBJ1-6	TGTGCCAGTAGTACCGACAGGGGAACACCCCTCCACTTT	CASSTDRGTPLHF
once	TRBV27	TRBD1	15	TRBJ2-7	TGTGCCAGCACCCCAACGGGACAGCCCACGGACGAGCAGTACTTC	CASTPTGQPTDEQYF
-	TRBV6-5	-	14	TRBJ1-5	TGTGCCAGCAGTTACTCTAGGGGTAATCAGCCCCAGCATTTT	CASSYSRGNQPQHF
-	TRBV12-5	-	17	TRBJ1-1	TGTGCTAGTGGTTTGGTACTAGTCGGAGCTTTGAACACTGAAGCTTTCTTT	CASGLVLVGALNTEAFF
-	TRBV7-8	TRBD2	14	TRBJ2-1	TGTGCCAGCAGCTCCCGACTAGCGAGAGGGGAGCAGTTCTTC	CASSSRLARGEQFF
-	TRBV9	-	16	TRBJ1-3	TGTGCCAGCAGCCCTTGGGGGGGACGCTCTGGAAACACCATATATTTT	CASSPWGGRSGNTIYF
-	TRBV11-2	TRBD1	17	TRBJ1-2	TGTGCCAGCAGCTTAGGACAGGGAGGAGTGTCGAACTATGGCTACACCTTC	CASSLGQGGVSNYGYTF
-	TRBV7-9	-	14	TRBJ1-1	TGTGCCAGCAGCTTAGTTTCTGGAGAAAATGAAGCTTTCTTT	CASSLVSGENEAFF
-	TRBV6-5	TRBD1	13	TRBJ2-7	TGTGCCAGCAGAGGAGGACAGGGGAGCGAGCAGTACTTC	CASRGGQGSEQYF
-	TRBV21-1	-	17	TRBJ2-3	TGTGCCAGCAGCAAGAACGGTAGCGGGTTAAGCACAGATACGCAGTATTTT	CASSKNGSGLSTDTQYF
few	TRBV19	-	16	TRBJ1-1	TGTGCCAGTAGTATAGTAGTGGGGGCGCGGAACACTGAAGCTTTCTTT	CASSIVVGARNTEAFF
many	TRBV7-9	TRBD2	14	TRBJ2-1	TGTGCCAGCAGCTTACTAGCGGGGTACAATGAGCAGTTCTTC	CASSLLAGYNEQFF
once	TRBV19	-	15	TRBJ1-6	TGTGCCAGTAAGCTAGTTCAGAACTATAATTCACCCCTCCACTTT	CASKLVQNYNSPLHF
-	TRBV20-1	-	11	TRBJ1-2	TGCAGCCTCGGGGACATTTATGGCTACACCTTC	CSLGDIYGYTF
-	TRBV20-1	-	12	TRBJ2-2	TGCAGTGCTATTGAGGGAGCCGGGGAGCTGTTTTTT	CSAIEGAGELFF
-	TRBV2	TRBD1	12	TRBJ1-2	TGTGCCAGCAGCGGGACAGAACCGCTCTACACCTTC	CASSGTEPLYTF